Following are 28 T cell receptor beta chains from one sample sequenced in a study of T-cell reconstitution after alpha-beta-depleted transplantation in children. A library of TCRbeta sequences, prepared with unique molecular identifiers, was generated. MiXCR was run by TCRdb on the PCR reads, yielding one entry per CDR3 protein. The sample has a few hundred thousand distinct CDR3 sequences, 10% to 13% seen once. The material was PBMCs from the stem cell graft donor, obtained from the stem cell graft. The receptors were sampled from a human donor who donated a stem cell graft to a child with acute lymphoblastic leukemia.

This clonotype was detected a few times. V and J are TRBV7-9 and TRBJ2-7; D not resolved. Germline CDR1 SEHNR, CDR2 FQNEAQ (reference sequence). The CDR3 runs to 12 residues. Deletions cut 6 bases from V and 2 bases from J, with 8 bases between. DNA of the CDR3: TGTGCCAGCAGTTCAGAAACCTACGAGCAGTACTTC. Translation gives CASSSETYEQYF.

The chain links TRBV6-1 to TRBJ1-2; 11 nucleotides match TRBD1. The CDR3 is 14 amino acids. Trimming at V came to 7 bases and at J to 4 bases, leaving 5 bases not matched to a gene. CDR1 MNHNS and CDR2 SASEGT come from the germline V gene. The CDR3 DNA sequence: TGTGCCAGCAACAGGGACAGGGGGACCTATGGCTACACCTTC. Its translation is CASNRDRGTYGYTF.

The table lists this clonotype with a count of one. The chain recombines TRBV20-1 with TRBJ2-1; 10 bases map to TRBD2. After removal of 1 base from V and 10 bases from J, the junction contained 13 bases not matched to a gene. From germline, CDR1 is DFQATT and CDR2 SNEGSKA (reference sequence). The CDR3 length is 16 residues. The CDR3 DNA is TGCAGTGCTAGAGGCTGGACTAGCGGACAAAAGGGAGAGCAGTTCTTC. This translates into CSARGWTSGQKGEQFF.

The gene calls are TRBV7-3 and TRBJ2-1; tentatively, D is TRBD2 (5 bases). This CDR3 is 13 amino acids long. Trimming cost V 4 bases and J 5 bases, with 9 bases left between them. CDR1 is SGHTA, CDR2 FQGTGA, per germline. The CDR3 sequence is CASSSLVNNEQFF. CDR3 in DNA: TGTGCCAGCAGCTCACTAGTAAACAATGAGCAGTTCTTC.

This clonotype has only a few counts. CDR3 in DNA: TGCAGCGTTGTGGACTACGCGCAGTATTTT. Protein product: CSVVDYAQYF. The chain is built from TRBV29-1 and TRBJ2-3; a weak D match, TRBD2 (6 bases). The CDR3 has 10 amino acids. The V end lost 4 bases, the J end lost 10 bases, and 9 bases lay between the germline ends. Germline V gene sequence: CDR1 SQVTM, CDR2 ANQGSEA.

DNA for the CDR3: TGCGCCAGCAGCCAAGATGGGAACCAAGAGACCCAGTACTTC. Its protein is CASSQDGNQETQYF. V usage is TRBV4-1 and J usage is TRBJ2-5; D gene ambiguous. V dropped 0 bases and J dropped 0 bases, with 5 bases sitting between them. Germline CDR1 is MGHRA and CDR2 is YSYEKL. The CDR3 sequence is 14 residues long.

This clonotype was counted at least ten times. The J gene is TRBJ2-1, the V gene TRBV12-3 or TRBV12-4; D is unresolved. Trimming stripped 4 bases from V and 4 bases from J, with 14 bases between. There are 15 residues in the CDR3. This CDR3 reads CASSSPWNSYNEQFF. CDR3 DNA: TGTGCCAGCAGTTCCCCTTGGAATTCATACAATGAGCAGTTCTTC.

In this sample, this clonotype turned up many times. The chain uses TRBV7-2 and TRBJ1-2, with D unresolved. Germline CDR1 is SGHTA and CDR2 is FQGNSA. V was pared by 1 base and J by 9 bases, with 12 bases between. The CDR3 runs 13 residues. CDR3 region: CASSLDGVSRYTF. DNA of the CDR3: TGTGCCAGCAGCTTAGATGGGGTATCCCGCTACACCTTC. The full variable domain, in which reference TRBV7-2 and TRBJ1-2 provide the parts outside the CDR3, is GAGVSQSPSNKVTEKGKDVELRCDPISGHTALYWYRQSLGQGLEFLIYFQGNSAPDKSGLPSDRFSAERTGGSVSTLTIQRTQQEDSAVYLCASSLDGVSRYTFGSGTRLTVV.

V gene TRBV27 combines with J gene TRBJ2-7; 11 positions agree with TRBD2. This CDR3 spans 19 amino acids. In germline, CDR1 is MNHEY, CDR2 SMNVEV (reference sequence). V was pared by 4 bases and J by 2 bases, with 16 bases of the junction left unmatched. The CDR3 loop reads CASSSAYPRTSGSAYEQYF. Here the CDR3 DNA reads TGTGCCAGCAGTTCGGCTTATCCCCGTACTAGCGGGAGTGCCTACGAGCAGTACTTC.

The CDR3 region has the DNA TGTGCCACCAGCAGGTTAAGGTCAGGGGGCGGTGAGACCCAGTACTTC. This codes for CATSRLRSGGGETQYF. This sequence joins TRBV15 and TRBJ2-5, with 8 bases identical to TRBD1. The CDR3 covers 16 residues. V was pared by 3 bases and J by 5 bases, with 11 bases of the junction left unmatched. Germline-derived CDR1 and CDR2 are LNHNV and YYDKDF (reference sequence).

This clonotype appeared many times. The chain links TRBV4-3 to TRBJ2-3; no clear D gene. CDR1 and CDR2 from the germline V gene are LGHNA and YSLEER. The V and J ends lost 0 bases and 0 bases respectively, with 7 bases between them. The CDR3 sequence is 15 residues long. For the CDR3, the DNA is TGCGCCAGCAGCCAAGAACAGATTAGCACAGATACGCAGTATTTT. Translation gives CASSQEQISTDTQYF.

The table lists this clonotype with a few counts. The J gene is TRBJ2-5, the V gene TRBV14; the match to TRBD2 covers 8 bases. Germline trimming cut 4 bases from V and 1 base from J; bases unmatched to any gene: 2. This CDR3 contains 14 residues. Germline V gene sequence: CDR1 SGHDN, CDR2 FVKESK. The DNA of the CDR3 is TGTGCCAGCAGCCCCGCGGGGGGCCAAGAGACCCAGTACTTC. It translates to CASSPAGGQETQYF.

In this sample, this clonotype turned up once. The chain combines TRBV5-4 with TRBJ1-1; D unclear. Trimming removed 2 bases from V and 7 bases from J, with 12 bases in between. The germline gives CDR1 SGHNT, CDR2 YYREEE (reference sequence). This CDR3 is built from 13 residues. The CDR3 nucleotides are TGTGCCAGCAGCTTAGGAGGACCGGATGAAGCTTTCTTT. Its translation: CASSLGGPDEAFF.

V and J are TRBV7-2 and TRBJ2-5, with D possibly TRBD2 on 5 matching bases. CDR1 and CDR2 (germline): SGHTA, FQGNSA. The CDR3 has 15 amino acids. V lost 2 bases and J lost 5, with 15 bases in between. CDR3 DNA: TGTGCCAGCAGCTTAACGGGGAGAATAGGCGAGACCCAGTACTTC. This gives the protein CASSLTGRIGETQYF.

The chain joins TRBV7-8 to TRBJ2-5; TRBD2 aligns across 14 bases. The junction had 9 bases not matched to a gene; V was cut back by 5 bases and J by 1 base. CDR1 and CDR2 from the germline V gene are SGHVS and FQNEAQ. The CDR3 covers 18 residues. The CDR3 loop reads CASSDGTSGSVSQETQYF. The CDR3 DNA is TGTGCCAGCAGCGACGGGACTAGCGGGAGCGTCTCCCAAGAGACCCAGTACTTC.

This clonotype was counted only a few times. The rearrangement links TRBV11-2 to TRBJ2-3; TRBD2 matches at 10 bases. Germline assignment: CDR1 SGHAT and CDR2 FQNNGV. CDR3 length: 17 residues. The trim removed 0 bases at V and 4 bases at J, leaving 7 bases unmatched. DNA of the CDR3: TGTGCCAGCAGCTTAGACCCGAGCGGGAGGGTCGCAGATACGCAGTATTTT. It yields the protein CASSLDPSGRVADTQYF.

There are many counts of this clonotype. The chain has TRBV7-2 and TRBJ2-2; D not certain. The germline CDR1 and CDR2 sequences are SGHTA and FQGNSA. The ends were cut back, 1 base at V and 7 bases at J, with 10 bases in the middle. This CDR3 is built from 14 residues. CDR3 amino acids: CASSLVGSSGELFF. CDR3 nucleotides: TGTGCCAGCAGCTTAGTTGGTAGCAGCGGGGAGCTGTTTTTT.

This clonotype was counted between two and nine times. The J gene is TRBJ2-1, the V gene TRBV12-3 or TRBV12-4, with D perhaps assigned TRBD1 or TRBD2 (5 bases each). The CDR3 runs to 11 residues. With 6 bases removed from V and 9 bases from J, the gap between germline ends came to 9 bases. CDR3 region: CASRTRGEQFF. The CDR3 DNA reads as TGTGCCAGCAGAACTAGGGGTGAGCAGTTCTTC.

This clonotype occurred many times. The chain recombines TRBV24-1 with TRBJ1-5; D gene uncertain. Trimming removed 6 bases from V and 0 bases from J, with 5 bases in between. The germline V gene has CDR1 KGHDR and CDR2 SFDVKD. This CDR3 is built from 13 residues. The CDR3 loop reads CATSQNSNQPQHF. CDR3 DNA: TGTGCCACCAGTCAAAATAGCAATCAGCCCCAGCATTTT.

The V call is TRBV12-3 or TRBV12-4, the J call TRBJ2-1; TRBD2 is a possible D gene (5 bases). This CDR3 comprises 14 residues. V shed 5 bases and J shed 6 bases, with 14 bases lying between them. The CDR3 sequence is CASSLLRVTNEQFF. The DNA of the CDR3 is TGTGCCAGCAGTCTTCTGCGGGTAACCAATGAGCAGTTCTTC.

This clonotype was observed many times. The chain combines TRBV28 with TRBJ2-4; D is unresolved. V lost 3 bases and J 4 bases, leaving 4 bases between the germline ends. CDR3 length: 12 residues. Looked up from germline, CDR1 is MDHEN and CDR2 is SYDVKM. CDR3 sequence: CASSFPKNIQYF. CDR3 sequence (DNA): TGTGCCAGCAGTTTTCCGAAAAACATTCAGTACTTC.

V is TRBV7-2 and J is TRBJ1-1, with D unresolved. The CDR3 covers 11 residues. Germline CDR1 SGHTA, CDR2 FQGNSA. With 5 bases removed from V and 7 bases from J, the gap between germline ends came to 8 bases. The CDR3: CASSPRFEAFF. The DNA of the CDR3 is TGTGCCAGCAGCCCCCGTTTTGAAGCTTTCTTT.

This sequence joins TRBV4-1 and TRBJ2-5; D may be TRBD2 (5 bases). There are 16 residues in the CDR3. V was pared by 1 base and J by 3 bases, with 15 bases between. Germline-derived CDR1 and CDR2 are MGHRA and YSYEKL. The DNA of the CDR3 is TGCGCCAGCAGCCAAGTAGGACGGGGTAGGGAAGAGACCCAGTACTTC. Translation gives CASSQVGRGREETQYF.

This clonotype was recorded a few times. CDR3 nucleotides: TGCGCCAGCAGCCAGTCTCTAGCGGGGGTCACAGATACGCAGTATTTT. Protein sequence: CASSQSLAGVTDTQYF. V and J are TRBV4-1 and TRBJ2-3, with TRBD2 matching over 10 bases. Germline CDR1 is MGHRA and CDR2 is YSYEKL. J was trimmed by 2 bases and V by 3 bases; bases with no gene match: 5. The CDR3 spans 16 residues.

This clonotype was counted between two and nine times. The chain uses TRBV5-1 and TRBJ2-7; the D gene could be TRBD1 or TRBD2 (5 bases each). From germline, CDR1 is SGHRS and CDR2 YFSETQ. CDR3 length equals 14 residues. Trimming left V 1 base short and J 3 bases short, with 11 bases between. The CDR3 DNA reads TGCGCCAGCAGCTTGTTTATTGGGGGCTACGAGCAGTACTTC. Its protein product is CASSLFIGGYEQYF.

In this sample, this clonotype turned up a few times. V and J are TRBV5-1 and TRBJ2-3; maybe TRBD1 (5 bases). V gave up 1 base and J gave up 2 bases, with 17 bases separating them. This CDR3 comprises 17 residues. Looked up from germline, CDR1 is SGHRS and CDR2 is YFSETQ. The CDR3 loop reads CASSLTSTGSSTDTQYF. The CDR3, as DNA: TGCGCCAGCAGCTTGACGTCAACAGGCAGTTCCACAGATACGCAGTATTTT.

This clonotype was seen more than once but under ten times. Sequence at one end of the junction differs from germline and may be a read error. The V and J genes are TRBV28 and TRBJ2-7, with D perhaps matching TRBD1 (6 bases). The CDR3 length is 17 residues. The germline V gene encodes CDR1 MDHEN and CDR2 SYDVKM. The CDR3: CASSSIMVAGTSIERYF. CDR3 bases: TGTGCCAGCAGCTCTATTATGGTTGCCGGGACATCCATCGAGCGGTACTTC.

CDR3 sequence (DNA): TGTGCCAGCAGCGTCGCCCAAGAGACCCAGTACTTC. Its translation: CASSVAQETQYF. This sequence joins TRBV9 and TRBJ2-5, with D unresolved. The CDR3 is 12 amino acids. V was cut by 2 bases and J by 1 base, with 3 bases left in between. CDR1 and CDR2 from the germline V gene are SGDLS and YYNGEE.